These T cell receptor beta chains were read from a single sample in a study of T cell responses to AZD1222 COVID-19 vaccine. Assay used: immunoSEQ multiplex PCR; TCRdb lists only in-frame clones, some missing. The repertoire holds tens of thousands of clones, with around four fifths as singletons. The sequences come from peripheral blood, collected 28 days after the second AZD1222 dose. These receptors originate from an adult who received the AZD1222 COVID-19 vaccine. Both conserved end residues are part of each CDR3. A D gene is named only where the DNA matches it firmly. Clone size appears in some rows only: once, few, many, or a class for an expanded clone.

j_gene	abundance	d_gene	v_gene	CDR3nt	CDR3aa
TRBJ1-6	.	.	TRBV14	TGTGCCAGCAGCCAAGATGTTGGGGGGCATACCGGTTCACCCCTCCACTTT	CASSQDVGGHTGSPLHF
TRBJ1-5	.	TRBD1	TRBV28	TGTGCCAGCAGTCGTGAGACAGGGGGACCCAATCAGCCCCAGCATTTT	CASSRETGGPNQPQHF
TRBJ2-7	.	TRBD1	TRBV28	TGTGCCAGCAGTTTGGGGGACAGGGGCTACGAGCAGTACTTC	CASSLGDRGYEQYF
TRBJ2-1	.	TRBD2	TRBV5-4	TGTGCCAGCAGCCGAACTAGCGGGAGAGTCAATGAGCAGTTCTTC	CASSRTSGRVNEQFF
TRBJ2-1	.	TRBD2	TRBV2	TGTGCCAGCACCAGGACTAGCTCTACCTACAATGAGCAGTTCTTC	CASTRTSSTYNEQFF
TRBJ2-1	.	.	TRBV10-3	TGTGCCATCACCGACGGGGACGTCCATGGTGAGCAGTTCTTC	CAITDGDVHGEQFF
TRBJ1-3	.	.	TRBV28	TGTGCCTCCCATCGGACGGGAGTTTCTGGAAACACCATATATTTT	CASHRTGVSGNTIYF
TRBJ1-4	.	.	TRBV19	TGTGCCAGTAAGGGGGACACCCGAAGTCGTGTAACTAATGAAAAACTGTTTTTT	CASKGDTRSRVTNEKLFF
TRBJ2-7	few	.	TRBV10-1	TGCGCCAGCAGTGAAACGGGACTCCTTAAGGGCTACGAGCAGTACTTC	CASSETGLLKGYEQYF
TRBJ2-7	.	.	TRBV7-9	TGTGCCAGCAGCCTCCCCGGTGGCCTTTGGCAGGAGCAGTACTTC	CASSLPGGLWQEQYF
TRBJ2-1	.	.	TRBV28	TGTGCCAGCAGTTTGGACTACTCCTACAATGAGCAGTTCTTC	CASSLDYSYNEQFF
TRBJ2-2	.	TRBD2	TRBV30	TGTGCCTGGGGGGGACTAGCGGGAGAGGGCACCGGGGAGCTGTTTTTT	CAWGGLAGEGTGELFF
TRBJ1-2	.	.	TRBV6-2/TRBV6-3	TGTGCCAGCAGTTACTCACAGGGATTTGGCTACACCTTC	CASSYSQGFGYTF
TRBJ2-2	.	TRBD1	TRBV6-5	TGTGCCTCCTCCGGGACAGGGGGCACCGGGGAGCTGTTTTTT	CASSGTGGTGELFF
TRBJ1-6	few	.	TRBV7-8	TGTGCCAGCAGCTTAGACAGGGTAAATTCACCCCTCCACTTT	CASSLDRVNSPLHF
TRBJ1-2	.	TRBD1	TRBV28	TGTGCCAGCCGAAACCCGGGACAGGGGGCGAACTATGGCTACACCTTC	CASRNPGQGANYGYTF
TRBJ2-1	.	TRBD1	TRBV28	TGTGCCAGCAGGGGTACAGGGGGGTCCTACAATGAGCAGTTCTTC	CASRGTGGSYNEQFF
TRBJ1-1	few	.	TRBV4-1	TGCGCCAGCAGCCATTACACTGAAGCTTTCTTT	CASSHYTEAFF
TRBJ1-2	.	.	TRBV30	TGTGCCTGGAGTGTAAGCCATGCTAACTATGGCTACACCTTC	CAWSVSHANYGYTF
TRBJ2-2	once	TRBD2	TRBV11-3	TGTGCCAGCAGCCTACGGACTAGCGGAACCGGGGAGCTGTTTTTT	CASSLRTSGTGELFF
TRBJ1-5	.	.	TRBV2	.	CASSSSGADNQPQHF
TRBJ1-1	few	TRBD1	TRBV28	TGTGCCAGCAGTTCCCATCGCTGGGACAGGGTAACTGAAGCTTTCTTT	CASSSHRWDRVTEAFF
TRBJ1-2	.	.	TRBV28	TGTGCCAGCAGCAATGCCGGCGGGGATGGCTACACCTTC	CASSNAGGDGYTF
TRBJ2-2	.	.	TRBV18	TGTGCCAGCTCACCAAGGCAGGGCAACACCGGGGAGCTGTTTTTT	CASSPRQGNTGELFF
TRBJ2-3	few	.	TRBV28	TGTGCCAGCAGTTTTGGCGGGCGTACAGATACGCAGTATTTT	CASSFGGRTDTQYF
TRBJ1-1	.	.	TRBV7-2	TGTGCCAGCAGCTTGTATGGGGTGAACACTGAAGCTTTCTTT	CASSLYGVNTEAFF
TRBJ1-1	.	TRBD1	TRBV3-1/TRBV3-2	TGTGCCAGCAGCCCGGGGACAGATAACACTGAAGCTTTCTTT	CASSPGTDNTEAFF
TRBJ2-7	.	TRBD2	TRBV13	TGTGCCAGCAGCTTAGGTCTGGTGCTAGCGGGCTTTGGGTACGAGCAGTACTTC	CASSLGLVLAGFGYEQYF
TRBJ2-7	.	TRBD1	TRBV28	TGTGCCAGCAGTCTGCCGCCGGGACAGGGATACTACGAGCAGTACTTC	CASSLPPGQGYYEQYF